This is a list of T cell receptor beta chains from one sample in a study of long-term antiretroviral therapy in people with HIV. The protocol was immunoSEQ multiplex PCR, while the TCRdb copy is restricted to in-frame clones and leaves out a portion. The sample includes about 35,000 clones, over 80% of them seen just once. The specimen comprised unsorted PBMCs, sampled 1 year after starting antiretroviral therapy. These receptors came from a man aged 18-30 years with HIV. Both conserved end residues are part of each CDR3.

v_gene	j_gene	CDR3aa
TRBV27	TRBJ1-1	CASTPSGVNTEAFF
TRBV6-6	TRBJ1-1	CASSHRGGTEAFF
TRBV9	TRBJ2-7	CASSVEGGGRDEQYF
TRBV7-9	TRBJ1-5	CASSLANQPQHF
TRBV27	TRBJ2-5	CASSLKGALSKETQYF
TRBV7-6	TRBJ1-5	CASSPHENNQPQHF
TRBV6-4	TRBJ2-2	CASSDSSGGGGELFF
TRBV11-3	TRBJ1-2	CASSCPPTGGYTF
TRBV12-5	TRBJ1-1	CASGLGLNTEAFF
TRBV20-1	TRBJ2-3	CSAWTDTQYF
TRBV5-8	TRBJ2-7	CASSLTGASWEQYF
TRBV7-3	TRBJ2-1	CASSLSIREGYNEQFF
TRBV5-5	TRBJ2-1	CASSLQGRSSYNEQFF
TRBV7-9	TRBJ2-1	CASSSQPTSGASYNEQFF
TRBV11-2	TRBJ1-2	CASSLGAGYGYTF
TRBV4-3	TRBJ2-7	CASSQGGGRVPYEQYF
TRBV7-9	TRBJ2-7	CASSLAVGVREQYF
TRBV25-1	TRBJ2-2	CASSKATSENTGELFF
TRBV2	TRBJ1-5	CASSEILGDSNQPQHF
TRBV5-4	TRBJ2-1	CASSPGASGILTEQFF
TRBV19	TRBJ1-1	CASLSWQNTEAFF
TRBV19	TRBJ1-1	CASMTLTPYTEAFF
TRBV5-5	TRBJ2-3	CASSLVLTGRADTQYF
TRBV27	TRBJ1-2	CASSLFRGALNGYTF
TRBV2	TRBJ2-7	CASRAGQVEQYF
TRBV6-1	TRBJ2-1	CASSGRLQGRNEQFF
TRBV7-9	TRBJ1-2	CAYPSRAANYGYTF
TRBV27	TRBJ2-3	CASTPLAGSTDTQYF
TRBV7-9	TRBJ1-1	CASSPGVLNTEAFF
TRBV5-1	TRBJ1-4	CASSSGGTNEKLFF
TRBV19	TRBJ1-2	CASSPGTGRIGSNYGYTF
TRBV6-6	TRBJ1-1	CASSVHRGRDTEAFF
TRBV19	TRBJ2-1	CASRITAQGFNEQFF
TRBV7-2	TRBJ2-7	CASSALVLGQGREQYF
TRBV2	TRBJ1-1	CASIPRQRNTEAFF
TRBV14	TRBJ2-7	CASSTGREQYF
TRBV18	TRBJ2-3	CASSPPGGPPDTQYF
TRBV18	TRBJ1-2	CASSPDKTGKYGYTF
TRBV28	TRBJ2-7	CASSLLADEQYF
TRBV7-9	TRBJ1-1	CASSSSRGNTEAFF
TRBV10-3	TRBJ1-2	CAITTTGDGYTF
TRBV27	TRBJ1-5	CASSWGRSNQPQHF
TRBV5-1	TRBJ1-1	CASSREDLRSEAFF
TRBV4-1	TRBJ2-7	CASTPDGGNYEQYF
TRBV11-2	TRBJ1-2	CASSFQTNYGYTF
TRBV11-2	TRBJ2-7	CASSLDRSGYEQYF
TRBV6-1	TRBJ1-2	CASRRLNYGYTF
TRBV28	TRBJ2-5	CASSFTGGETQYF
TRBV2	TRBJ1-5	CASSEGGARGEPQHF
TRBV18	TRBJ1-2	CASSPVRTGANYGYTF
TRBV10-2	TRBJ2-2	CASSESGHPEDTGELFF
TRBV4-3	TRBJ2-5	CASSRTGAPTQYF
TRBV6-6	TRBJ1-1	CASSYNRGLNTEAFF